The rows below give T cell receptor beta chains drawn from one sample of a study of CD8+CD57+ T cells in acquired aplastic anemia. MiXCR was run by TCRdb on the reads, yielding one entry per CDR3 protein. The table records 150,000 to 160,000 distinct CDR3 sequences, about 54% of them present only once. Sequencing used sorted CD4+, CD8+, or CD8+CD57+ T cells (not recorded which) from PBMCs. The origin of the receptors is a human donor with aplastic anemia. The CDR3 runs from the conserved cysteine through the conserved F or W. Each record gives: CDR3 protein, CDR3 DNA, J gene, D gene, V gene, clone size. The D gene is left open where the match is weak. Not every row has a clone size; where given, it reads once, few, many or a size class.

CASGPGQGATNYGYTF | TGTGCCAGCGGGCCGGGACAGGGGGCAACTAACTATGGCTACACCTTC | TRBJ1-2 | TRBD1 | TRBV6-1 | few
CASSRESNQPQHF | TGCGCCAGCAGTAGGGAGTCAAATCAGCCCCAGCATTTT | TRBJ1-5 | - | TRBV10-1 | few
CASSQDTLSSYEQYF | TGCGCCAGCAGCCAAGACACACTGAGCTCCTACGAGCAGTACTTC | TRBJ2-7 | - | TRBV4-1 | -
CASSLARGGQETQYF | TGTGCTAGCAGCTTAGCGCGGGGGGGTCAGGAGACCCAGTACTTC | TRBJ2-5 | TRBD2 | TRBV7-7 | few
CSARRLHTKAFF | TGCAGTGCCCGCAGGCTGCACACTAAAGCTTTCTTT | TRBJ1-1 | - | TRBV20-1 | -
CASSEVGSVDEKLFF | TGTGCCAGCAGCGAAGTGGGTAGTGTGGATGAAAAACTGTTTTTT | TRBJ1-4 | - | TRBV5-6 | few
CAISGPGQGVYGYTF | TGTGCCATCAGTGGACCGGGACAGGGGGTTTATGGCTACACCTTC | TRBJ1-2 | TRBD1 | TRBV10-3 | -
CAISESEKRGYTF | TGTGCCATCAGTGAGTCCGAGAAAAGGGGCTACACCTTC | TRBJ1-2 | - | TRBV10-3 | -
CATSPPGPNQPQHF | TGTGCCACCAGTCCCCCAGGGCCCAATCAGCCCCAGCATTTT | TRBJ1-5 | - | TRBV24-1 | few
CAIRYRDHLSEQYF | TGTGCCATCAGGTACCGGGACCACCTCTCCGAGCAGTACTTC | TRBJ2-7 | - | TRBV10-3 | many
CASSGTYEQYF | TGTGCCAGCAGTGGAACCTACGAGCAGTACTTC | TRBJ2-7 | - | TRBV2 | -
CSARVAGGQDWLSFF | TGCAGTGCTAGAGTAGCGGGGGGCCAGGACTGGCTATCGTTCTTC | TRBJ2-1 | TRBD2 | TRBV20-1 | few
CASSISGGEDELFF | TGTGCCAGTAGTATCTCAGGGGGCGAAGACGAGCTGTTTTTT | TRBJ2-2 | TRBD1 | TRBV19 | few
CASSSGLDYNETQYF | TGTGCCAGTAGTTCAGGGCTGGACTACAATGAGACCCAGTACTTC | TRBJ2-5 | - | TRBV19 | -
CSADRYGEQYF | TGCAGTGCTGACAGGTACGGGGAGCAGTACTTC | TRBJ2-7 | - | TRBV20-1 | -
CASSIVDGSHNEQFF | TGTGCCAGTAGTATAGTTGACGGGAGTCACAATGAGCAGTTCTTC | TRBJ2-1 | - | TRBV19 | -
CSARGFSSYEQYF | TGCAGTGCTAGAGGGTTTAGCTCCTACGAGCAGTACTTC | TRBJ2-7 | - | TRBV20-1 | -
CASSQAVVGSSYNSPLHF | TGCGCCAGCAGCCAAGCGGTGGTAGGGAGCTCCTATAATTCACCCCTCCACTTT | TRBJ1-6 | - | TRBV4-1 | many
CASSDLAGGNNEQFF | TGTGCCAGCAGTGACCTGGCGGGGGGGAACAATGAGCAGTTCTTC | TRBJ2-1 | TRBD2 | TRBV6-4 | many
CASSIGGGEGYTF | TGTGCCAGTAGTATCGGAGGGGGCGAAGGCTACACCTTC | TRBJ1-2 | TRBD1 | TRBV19 | -
CATSRELGEQYF | TGCGCCACCAGCAGAGAGCTGGGTGAGCAGTACTTC | TRBJ2-7 | - | TRBV15 | -
CASSVEWKGPLHF | TGTGCCAGCAGCGTAGAATGGAAGGGACCCCTCCACTTT | TRBJ1-6 | - | TRBV9 | many
CASRQSQVPFF | TGCGCCAGCCGGCAGAGCCAAGTACCGTTCTTC | TRBJ2-1 | - | TRBV5-1 | -
CASSLSGTGTSTDTQYF | TGCGCCAGCAGCTTGAGCGGGACAGGGACTAGCACAGATACGCAGTATTTT | TRBJ2-3 | TRBD1 | TRBV5-1 | few
CASSKGTVYNSPLHF | TGTGCCAGCTCAAAGGGGACAGTTTATAATTCACCCCTCCACTTT | TRBJ1-6 | TRBD1 | TRBV18 | few
CACTVGTNEQFF | TGTGCCTGTACCGTCGGGACCAATGAGCAGTTCTTC | TRBJ2-1 | - | TRBV19 | -
CASSIRDASSGNTIYF | TGCGCCAGCAGCATAAGGGACGCATCCTCTGGAAACACCATATATTTT | TRBJ1-3 | - | TRBV5-1 | many
CASSSGAISTDTQYF | TGTGCCAGTAGTTCCGGGGCCATTAGCACAGATACGCAGTATTTT | TRBJ2-3 | - | TRBV19 | -
CASSRTVSYEQYF | TGTGCCAGCAGCCGGACGGTCTCCTACGAGCAGTACTTC | TRBJ2-7 | - | TRBV5-8 | many
CASSSHPGTGSYEQYF | TGTGCCAGCAGCTCCCATCCCGGGACAGGGAGCTACGAGCAGTACTTC | TRBJ2-7 | TRBD1 | TRBV7-8 | many
CAISVGGGKDTQYF | TGTGCCATCAGTGTCGGAGGGGGCAAAGATACGCAGTATTTT | TRBJ2-3 | - | TRBV10-3 | -
CASSIGTSAGAGANVLTF | TGTGCCAGTAGTATCGGGACTAGTGCGGGAGCTGGGGCCAACGTCCTGACTTTC | TRBJ2-6 | TRBD2 | TRBV19 | -
CAISEAARKFF | TGTGCCATCAGTGAGGCGGCGAGAAAGTTCTTC | TRBJ2-1 | - | TRBV10-3 | medium-sized
CASSTGQGNSPLHF | TGTGCCAGTAGTACGGGACAGGGGAATTCACCCCTCCACTTT | TRBJ1-6 | TRBD1 | TRBV19 | -